This is a list of T cell receptor beta chains from one sample in a study of cytomegalovirus exposure and HLA in healthy donors. The assay was immunoSEQ multiplex PCR, and TCRdb's table has in-frame clones only and misses some. Of some 180,000 clones listed, roughly 8.7% are singletons. Sequenced sample: PBMCs. Receptor source: a woman in her 30s in good health and CMV-seropositive. The CDR3 runs from the conserved cysteine through the conserved F or W. A D gene is named only where the DNA matches it firmly. Clone size is stated in some rows and not others, as once, few, many or a class when expanded.

CDR3 DNA: TGCGCCAGCAGCGGGAGACAGGGGGCGCTTGAAAAACTGTTTTTT
CDR3 protein: CASSGRQGALEKLFF
J gene: TRBJ1-4
clone size: NA
D gene: TRBD1
V gene: TRBV5-1

CDR3 DNA: TGTGCCAGCAGCGTCCGACTCGACTCTGGAAACACCATATATTTT
CDR3 protein: CASSVRLDSGNTIYF
J gene: TRBJ1-3
clone size: few
D gene: NA
V gene: TRBV4-2

CDR3 DNA: TGCAGCGTGGAGGACAGGGGGCTGGGCTACACCTTC
CDR3 protein: CSVEDRGLGYTF
J gene: TRBJ1-2
clone size: few
D gene: TRBD1
V gene: TRBV29-1

CDR3 DNA: TGCGCCAGCAGCTTAACTCCCCGAGGGTCCCAACGGGAGCTGTTTTTT
CDR3 protein: CASSLTPRGSQRELFF
J gene: TRBJ2-2
clone size: few
D gene: NA
V gene: TRBV5-1

CDR3 DNA: TGTGCCAGCAGTTACTCGGGCAGGACCGGGGAGCTGTTTTTT
CDR3 protein: CASSYSGRTGELFF
J gene: TRBJ2-2
clone size: few
D gene: NA
V gene: TRBV6-5

CDR3 DNA: TGCGCCAGCAGCTTGGAAACAGGGAACTATGGCTACACCTTC
CDR3 protein: CASSLETGNYGYTF
J gene: TRBJ1-2
clone size: few
D gene: NA
V gene: TRBV5-1

CDR3 DNA: TGTGCCAGCAGCTTAACTAGCGAGTCCTACGAGCAGTACTTC
CDR3 protein: CASSLTSESYEQYF
J gene: TRBJ2-7
clone size: NA
D gene: TRBD2
V gene: TRBV5-5

CDR3 DNA: TGTGCCAGCAGTGGAAGAGGGGGCGAATATGACGAGCAGTACTTC
CDR3 protein: CASSGRGGEYDEQYF
J gene: TRBJ2-7
clone size: NA
D gene: TRBD1
V gene: TRBV2

CDR3 DNA: TGCGCCAGCAGCCAAAATAGCGGAGCCCACTCTTACAATGAGCAGTTCTTC
CDR3 protein: CASSQNSGAHSYNEQFF
J gene: TRBJ2-1
clone size: NA
D gene: NA
V gene: TRBV5-1

CDR3 DNA: TGTGCCAGCAGCTTGGACCAGGACTACGAGCAGTACTTC
CDR3 protein: CASSLDQDYEQYF
J gene: TRBJ2-7
clone size: NA
D gene: NA
V gene: TRBV5-4

CDR3 DNA: TGTGCCAGCAGCCTGCTGATGGGGGGGGAGGGGTATGAGCAGTTCTTC
CDR3 protein: CASSLLMGGEGYEQFF
J gene: TRBJ2-1
clone size: few
D gene: TRBD2
V gene: TRBV7-9

CDR3 DNA: TGTGCCAGCAGTACGACTAGCGGGGCCTACGAGCAGTACTTC
CDR3 protein: CASSTTSGAYEQYF
J gene: TRBJ2-7
clone size: few
D gene: TRBD2
V gene: TRBV6-5

CDR3 DNA: TGCGCCAGCAGCTTGAGTGGCGGGAGCACAGATACGCAGTATTTT
CDR3 protein: CASSLSGGSTDTQYF
J gene: TRBJ2-3
clone size: NA
D gene: NA
V gene: TRBV5-1

CDR3 DNA: TGTGCCTGGAGGCCGACAGGGGGAGGCTACACCTTC
CDR3 protein: CAWRPTGGGYTF
J gene: TRBJ1-2
clone size: few
D gene: TRBD1
V gene: TRBV30

CDR3 DNA: TGTGCCTGGAGTGCGGACGGGATATCAACTAATGAAAAACTGTTTTTT
CDR3 protein: CAWSADGISTNEKLFF
J gene: TRBJ1-4
clone size: NA
D gene: NA
V gene: TRBV30

CDR3 DNA: TGCGCCAGCAGCCCACGAACGGGAGGCCCCACAGATACGCAGTATTTT
CDR3 protein: CASSPRTGGPTDTQYF
J gene: TRBJ2-3
clone size: NA
D gene: TRBD2
V gene: TRBV5-1

CDR3 DNA: TGTGCCAGTAGTTTCGAGGGGGCGCGGATCCTGATCGATGGCTACACCTTC
CDR3 protein: CASSFEGARILIDGYTF
J gene: TRBJ1-2
clone size: few
D gene: TRBD1
V gene: TRBV19

CDR3 DNA: TGTGCCAGCAGCACCTCAGGGGTGAACACTGAAGCTTTCTTT
CDR3 protein: CASSTSGVNTEAFF
J gene: TRBJ1-1
clone size: few
D gene: NA
V gene: TRBV9

CDR3 DNA: TGTGCCAGCTCACCGTTAGCGGGTGCTCCCCGCGCCTACAATGAGCAGTTCTTC
CDR3 protein: CASSPLAGAPRAYNEQFF
J gene: TRBJ2-1
clone size: few
D gene: TRBD2
V gene: TRBV18

CDR3 DNA: TGTGCCAGCAGCTTAGAAGGAAGGGGGCTGGATACGCAGTATTTT
CDR3 protein: CASSLEGRGLDTQYF
J gene: TRBJ2-3
clone size: once
D gene: TRBD1
V gene: TRBV7-3

CDR3 DNA: TGTGCCAGCAGTACCGGGACAGAACCTCGAGCTTTCTTT
CDR3 protein: CASSTGTEPRAFF
J gene: TRBJ1-1
clone size: NA
D gene: TRBD1
V gene: TRBV6-5

CDR3 DNA: TGTGCCAGTAGTCGACAGGGCCAGAGCAATCAGCCCCAGCATTTT
CDR3 protein: CASSRQGQSNQPQHF
J gene: TRBJ1-5
clone size: few
D gene: TRBD1
V gene: TRBV19

CDR3 DNA: TGTGCCAGCAGCTTTATTGGGCGAGGGAGTCGTTCTATTCGTACCCAGTACTTC
CDR3 protein: CASSFIGRGSRSIRTQYF
J gene: TRBJ2-5
clone size: few
D gene: NA
V gene: TRBV5-6

CDR3 DNA: TGCAGTGTCGAGATGAACACTGAAGCTTTCTTT
CDR3 protein: CSVEMNTEAFF
J gene: TRBJ1-1
clone size: NA
D gene: NA
V gene: TRBV20-1

CDR3 DNA: TGTGCCAGCACGGAAGCGGCGTCCTACGAGCAGTACTTC
CDR3 protein: CASTEAASYEQYF
J gene: TRBJ2-7
clone size: medium-sized
D gene: NA
V gene: TRBV6-5

CDR3 DNA: TGTGCCAGCCCCACCCTTGACAGGGGGGGAGCAGATACGCAGTATTTT
CDR3 protein: CASPTLDRGGADTQYF
J gene: TRBJ2-3
clone size: NA
D gene: TRBD1
V gene: TRBV2

CDR3 DNA: TGTGCCAGCAGCTTAGACGCCAGGGGGGGAAACACCATATATTTT
CDR3 protein: CASSLDARGGNTIYF
J gene: TRBJ1-3
clone size: NA
D gene: TRBD1
V gene: TRBV7-2

CDR3 DNA: TGTGCCACCATCGGACTAGACCATCTCACAGATACGCAGTATTTT
CDR3 protein: CATIGLDHLTDTQYF
J gene: TRBJ2-3
clone size: few
D gene: TRBD2
V gene: TRBV7-9

CDR3 DNA: TGTGCCAGCAGCTCTAGCAGCGGGAGTACAGATACGCAGTATTTT
CDR3 protein: CASSSSSGSTDTQYF
J gene: TRBJ2-3
clone size: few
D gene: TRBD2
V gene: TRBV9

CDR3 DNA: TGTGCCAGCAGTGAAGATAGTCTTTATGGCTACACCTTC
CDR3 protein: CASSEDSLYGYTF
J gene: TRBJ1-2
clone size: few
D gene: NA
V gene: TRBV2

CDR3 DNA: TGTGCCAGCCGCGGGGGGGGAGGCGGAGAAAAACTGTTTTTT
CDR3 protein: CASRGGGGGEKLFF
J gene: TRBJ1-4
clone size: few
D gene: NA
V gene: TRBV27

CDR3 DNA: TGTGCCAGCAGCCAAGAATTGGACAGCTCCTACGAGCAGTACTTC
CDR3 protein: CASSQELDSSYEQYF
J gene: TRBJ2-7
clone size: few
D gene: NA
V gene: TRBV4-2

CDR3 DNA: TGTGCCAGCAGGGTTCCTAGCGGGAACTACAATGAGCAGTTCTTC
CDR3 protein: CASRVPSGNYNEQFF
J gene: TRBJ2-1
clone size: NA
D gene: TRBD2
V gene: TRBV5-8

CDR3 DNA: TGCGCCAGCAGCCAAGTTCGCGGGAAGGGCTACACCTTC
CDR3 protein: CASSQVRGKGYTF
J gene: TRBJ1-2
clone size: few
D gene: NA
V gene: TRBV4-1

CDR3 DNA: TGTGCCAGCAGCCCTCCAGTGTACAATGAGCAGTTCTTC
CDR3 protein: CASSPPVYNEQFF
J gene: TRBJ2-1
clone size: few
D gene: NA
V gene: TRBV9

CDR3 DNA: TGTGCCAGCAGCTTTCAACCGGGACAGGGGAGGGAAAAACTGTTTTTT
CDR3 protein: CASSFQPGQGREKLFF
J gene: TRBJ1-4
clone size: NA
D gene: TRBD1
V gene: TRBV11-2

CDR3 DNA: TGTGCCGTAAAGGGACTAGCGACGACAGATACGCAGTATTTT
CDR3 protein: CAVKGLATTDTQYF
J gene: TRBJ2-3
clone size: few
D gene: TRBD2
V gene: TRBV6-1

CDR3 DNA: TGTGCCAGCAGCTGGAAAACTAATCCCTCCTACGAGCAGTACTTC
CDR3 protein: CASSWKTNPSYEQYF
J gene: TRBJ2-7
clone size: few
D gene: NA
V gene: TRBV7-9

CDR3 DNA: TGTGCCAGCAGCTTACTAGCGGGAGAATCCTACAATGAGCAGTTCTTC
CDR3 protein: CASSLLAGESYNEQFF
J gene: TRBJ2-1
clone size: few
D gene: TRBD2
V gene: TRBV7-6

CDR3 DNA: TGCGCCAGCAGTCCCGGGACAGGGAATCAGCCCCAGCATTTT
CDR3 protein: CASSPGTGNQPQHF
J gene: TRBJ1-5
clone size: NA
D gene: TRBD1
V gene: TRBV4-1

CDR3 DNA: TGTGCCAGCAGCCAAGGACAGGGCTATGGCTACACCTTC
CDR3 protein: CASSQGQGYGYTF
J gene: TRBJ1-2
clone size: few
D gene: TRBD1
V gene: TRBV14